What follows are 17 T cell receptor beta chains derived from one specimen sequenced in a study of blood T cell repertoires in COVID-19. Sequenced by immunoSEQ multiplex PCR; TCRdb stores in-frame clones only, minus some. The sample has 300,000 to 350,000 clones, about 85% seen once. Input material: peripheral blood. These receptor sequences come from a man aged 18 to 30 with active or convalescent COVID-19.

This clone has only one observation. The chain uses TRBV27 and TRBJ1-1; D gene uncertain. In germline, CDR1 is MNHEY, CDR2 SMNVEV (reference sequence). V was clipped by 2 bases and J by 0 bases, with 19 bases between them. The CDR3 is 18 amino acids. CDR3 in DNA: TGTGCCAGCAGTTTAACTACCCGGGGAACTCACATGAACACTGAAGCTTTCTTT. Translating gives CASSLTTRGTHMNTEAFF.

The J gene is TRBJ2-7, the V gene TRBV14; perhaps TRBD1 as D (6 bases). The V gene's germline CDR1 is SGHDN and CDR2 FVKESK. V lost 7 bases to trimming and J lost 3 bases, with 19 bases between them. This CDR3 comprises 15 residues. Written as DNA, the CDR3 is TGTGCCAGCACCCAGAGAGGGGGAGAAATCTACGAGCAGTACTTC. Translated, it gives CASTQRGGEIYEQYF.

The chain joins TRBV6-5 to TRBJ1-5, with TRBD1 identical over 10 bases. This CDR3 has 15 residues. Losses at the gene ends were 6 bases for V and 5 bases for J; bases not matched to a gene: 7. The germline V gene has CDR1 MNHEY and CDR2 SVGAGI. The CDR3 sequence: CASRRDRGRDQPQHF. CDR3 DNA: TGTGCCAGCAGGCGTGACAGGGGGCGAGATCAGCCCCAGCATTTT.

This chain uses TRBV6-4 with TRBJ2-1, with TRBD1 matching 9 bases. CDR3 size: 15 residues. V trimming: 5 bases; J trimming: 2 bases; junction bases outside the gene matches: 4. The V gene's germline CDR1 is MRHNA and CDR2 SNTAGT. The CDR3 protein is CASSPGTGPYNEQFF. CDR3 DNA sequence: TGTGCCAGCAGTCCCGGGACAGGGCCCTACAATGAGCAGTTCTTC.

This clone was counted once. In DNA, the CDR3 is TGTGCCAGCAGCTTGGCCATGGGGGGGTCCTCCTACGAGCAGTACTTC. Encoded protein: CASSLAMGGSSYEQYF. This chain links TRBV5-4 with TRBJ2-7; 7 bases map to TRBD2. CDR1 is SGHNT, CDR2 YYREEE, per germline (reference sequence). The CDR3 runs 16 residues. V shed 0 bases and J 0 bases; nucleotides not matched to a gene: 6.

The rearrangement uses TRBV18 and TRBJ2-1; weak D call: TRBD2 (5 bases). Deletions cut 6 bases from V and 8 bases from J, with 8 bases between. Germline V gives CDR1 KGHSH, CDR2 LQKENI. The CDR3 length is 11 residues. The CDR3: CASSTGDEQFF. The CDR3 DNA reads TGTGCCAGCTCGACCGGGGATGAGCAGTTCTTC.

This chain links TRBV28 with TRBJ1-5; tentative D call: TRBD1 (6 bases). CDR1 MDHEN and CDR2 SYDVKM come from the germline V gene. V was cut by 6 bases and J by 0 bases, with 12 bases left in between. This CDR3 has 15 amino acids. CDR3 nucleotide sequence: TGTGCCAGCAGCCCACAGGGACCTAGCAATCAGCCCCAGCATTTT. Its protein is CASSPQGPSNQPQHF.

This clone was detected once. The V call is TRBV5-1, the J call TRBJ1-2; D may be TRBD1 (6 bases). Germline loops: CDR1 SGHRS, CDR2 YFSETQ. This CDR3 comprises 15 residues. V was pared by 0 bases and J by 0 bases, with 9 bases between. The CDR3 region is CASSLGAGANYGYTF. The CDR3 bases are TGCGCCAGCAGCTTGGGTGCAGGGGCTAACTATGGCTACACCTTC.

As DNA, the CDR3 is TGTGCCAGCAGCCTGTGGGAGGGGGGCGAGACCCAGTACTTC. This gives the protein CASSLWEGGETQYF. The chain is built from TRBV3-1 (or the pseudogene TRBV3-2) and TRBJ2-5, with D possibly matching TRBD2 (7 bases). The CDR3 covers 14 residues. Trimming took 4 bases from V and 5 from J, leaving 14 bases between them. The germline gives CDR1 LGHDT, CDR2 YNNKEL (reference sequence).

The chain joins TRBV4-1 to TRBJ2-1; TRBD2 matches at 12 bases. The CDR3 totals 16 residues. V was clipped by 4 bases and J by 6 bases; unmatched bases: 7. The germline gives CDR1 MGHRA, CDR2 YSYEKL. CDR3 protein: CASSPPLAGGINEQFF. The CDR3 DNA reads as TGCGCCAGCAGCCCGCCCCTAGCGGGAGGGATCAATGAGCAGTTCTTC.

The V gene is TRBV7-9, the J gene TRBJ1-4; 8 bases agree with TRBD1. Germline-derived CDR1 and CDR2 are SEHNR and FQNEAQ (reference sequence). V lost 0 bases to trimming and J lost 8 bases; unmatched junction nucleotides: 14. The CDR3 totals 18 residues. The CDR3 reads CASSLAIIQGAFVEKLFF. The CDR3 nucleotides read TGTGCCAGCAGCTTAGCGATCATCCAGGGGGCGTTTGTGGAAAAACTGTTTTTT.

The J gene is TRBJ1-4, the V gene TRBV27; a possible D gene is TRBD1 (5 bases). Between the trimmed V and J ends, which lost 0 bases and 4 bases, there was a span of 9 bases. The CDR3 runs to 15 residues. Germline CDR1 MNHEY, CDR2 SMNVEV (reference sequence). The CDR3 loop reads CASSLSTENNEKLFF. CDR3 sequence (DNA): TGTGCCAGCAGTTTATCGACAGAGAATAATGAAAAACTGTTTTTT. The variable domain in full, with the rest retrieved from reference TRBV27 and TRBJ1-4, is EAQVTQNPRYLITVTGKKLTVTCSQNMNHEYMSWYRQDPGLGLRQIYYSMNVEVTDKGDVPEGYKVSRKEKRNFPLILESPSPNQTSLYFCASSLSTENNEKLFFGSGTQLSVL.

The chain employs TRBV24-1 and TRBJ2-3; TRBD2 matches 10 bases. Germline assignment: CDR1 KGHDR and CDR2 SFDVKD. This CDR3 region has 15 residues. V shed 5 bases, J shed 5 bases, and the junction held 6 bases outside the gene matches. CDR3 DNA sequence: TGTGCCACCAGTGCGTTCGTAGCGGGAGGAGATACGCAGTATTTT. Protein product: CATSAFVAGGDTQYF.

CDR3 region: CASSFIRDRIKNIQYF. The CDR3, as DNA: TGTGCCAGCAGTTTCATCCGGGACAGGATTAAAAACATTCAGTACTTC. V and J are TRBV2 and TRBJ2-4; 8 positions match TRBD1. V dropped 5 bases and J dropped 4; count of bases not matched to a gene: 10. The CDR3 runs to 16 residues. The germline CDR1 and CDR2 sequences are SNHLY and FYNNEI.

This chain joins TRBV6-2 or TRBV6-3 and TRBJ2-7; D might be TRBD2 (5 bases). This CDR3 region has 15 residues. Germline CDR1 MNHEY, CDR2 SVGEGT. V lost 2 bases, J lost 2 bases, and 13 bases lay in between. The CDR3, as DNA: TGTGCCAGCAGTTACAGAGGACTTACGGCCTACGAGCAGTACTTC. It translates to CASSYRGLTAYEQYF.

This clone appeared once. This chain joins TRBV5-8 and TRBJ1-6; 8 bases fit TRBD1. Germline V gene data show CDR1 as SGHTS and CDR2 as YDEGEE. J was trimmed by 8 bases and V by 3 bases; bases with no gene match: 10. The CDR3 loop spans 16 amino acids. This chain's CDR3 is CASSSQLDRVYSPLHF. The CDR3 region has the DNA TGTGCCAGCAGCTCGCAACTGGACAGGGTTTATTCACCCCTCCACTTT.

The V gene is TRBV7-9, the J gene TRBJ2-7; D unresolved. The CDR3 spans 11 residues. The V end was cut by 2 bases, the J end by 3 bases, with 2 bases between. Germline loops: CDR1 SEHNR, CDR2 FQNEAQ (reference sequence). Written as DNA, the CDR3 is TGTGCCAGCAGCTTATACTACGAGCAGTACTTC. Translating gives CASSLYYEQYF.